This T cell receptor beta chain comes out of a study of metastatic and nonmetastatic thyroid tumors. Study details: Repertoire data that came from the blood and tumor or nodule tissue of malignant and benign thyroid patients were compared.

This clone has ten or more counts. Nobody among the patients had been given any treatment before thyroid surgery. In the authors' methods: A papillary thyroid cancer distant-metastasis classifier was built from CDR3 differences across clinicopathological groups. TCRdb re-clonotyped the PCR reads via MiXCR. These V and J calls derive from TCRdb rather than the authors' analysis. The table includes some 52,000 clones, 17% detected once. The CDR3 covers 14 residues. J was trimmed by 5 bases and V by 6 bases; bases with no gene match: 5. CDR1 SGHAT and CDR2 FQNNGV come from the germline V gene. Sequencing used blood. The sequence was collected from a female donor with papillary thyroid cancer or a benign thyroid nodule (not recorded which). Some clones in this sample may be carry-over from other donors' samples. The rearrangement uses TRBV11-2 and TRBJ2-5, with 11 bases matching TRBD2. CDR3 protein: CASRPIAGGETQYF. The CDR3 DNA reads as TGTGCCAGCAGGCCCATAGCGGGAGGGGAGACCCAGTACTTC.